The entry below describes one T cell receptor beta chain. This sample is drawn from a study of cytomegalovirus exposure and HLA in healthy donors. Both 60 Vbeta primers and 13 Jbeta primers went into the PCR. Repertoires were generated with immunoSEQ multiplex PCR, while TCRdb's copy carries only in-frame clones and drops some. In the table there are about 140,000 clones, 70% to 85% of which are singletons. This TCR came from a woman in her thirties or forties in good health and CMV-seronegative. Material: PBMCs.

The CDR3 DNA is TGTGCCAGCAGCGTAGCTCGGGGGAACACTGAAGCTTTCTTT. It specifies CASSVARGNTEAFF. This sequence joins TRBV9 and TRBJ1-1, with D unresolved. Trimming took 0 bases from V and 1 from J, leaving 7 bases between them. CDR1 and CDR2 from the germline V gene are SGDLS and YYNGEE. The CDR3 covers 14 residues.